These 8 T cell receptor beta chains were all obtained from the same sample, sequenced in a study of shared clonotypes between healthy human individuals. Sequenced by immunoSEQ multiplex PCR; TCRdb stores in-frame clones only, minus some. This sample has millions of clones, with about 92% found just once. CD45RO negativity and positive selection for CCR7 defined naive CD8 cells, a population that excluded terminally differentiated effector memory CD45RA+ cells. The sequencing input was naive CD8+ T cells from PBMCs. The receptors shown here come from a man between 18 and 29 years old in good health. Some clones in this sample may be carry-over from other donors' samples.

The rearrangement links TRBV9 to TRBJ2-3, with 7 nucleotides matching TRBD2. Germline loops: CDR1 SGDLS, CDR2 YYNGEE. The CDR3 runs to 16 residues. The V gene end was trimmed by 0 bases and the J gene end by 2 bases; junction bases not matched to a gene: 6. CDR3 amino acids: CASSVGERGNTDTQYF. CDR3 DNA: TGTGCCAGCAGCGTAGGCGAGCGGGGCAACACAGATACGCAGTATTTT.

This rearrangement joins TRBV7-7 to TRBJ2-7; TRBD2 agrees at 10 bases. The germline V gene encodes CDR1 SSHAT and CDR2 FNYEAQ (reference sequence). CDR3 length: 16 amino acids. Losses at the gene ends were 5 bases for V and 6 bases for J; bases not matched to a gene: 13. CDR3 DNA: TGTGCCAGCAGCGGAGGCAGCGGGAGGGCCCCGGGCGAGCAGTACTTC. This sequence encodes CASSGGSGRAPGEQYF.

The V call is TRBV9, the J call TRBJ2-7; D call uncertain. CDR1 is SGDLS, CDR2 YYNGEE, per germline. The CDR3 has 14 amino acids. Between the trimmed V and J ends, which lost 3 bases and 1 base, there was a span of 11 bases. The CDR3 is CASSGTSTSYEQYF. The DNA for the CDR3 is TGTGCCAGCAGCGGGACCAGCACGTCCTACGAGCAGTACTTC.

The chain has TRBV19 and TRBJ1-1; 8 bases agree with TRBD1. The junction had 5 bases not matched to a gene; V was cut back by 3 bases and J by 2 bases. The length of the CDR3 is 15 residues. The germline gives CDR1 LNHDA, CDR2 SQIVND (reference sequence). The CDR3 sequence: CASSIRTGINTEAFF. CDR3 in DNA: TGTGCCAGTAGTATTCGGACAGGGATCAACACTGAAGCTTTCTTT. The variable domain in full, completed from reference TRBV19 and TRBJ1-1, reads DGGITQSPKYLFRKEGQNVTLSCEQNLNHDAMYWYRQDPGQGLRLIYYSQIVNDFQKGDIAEGYSVSREKKESFPLTVTSAQKNPTAFYLCASSIRTGINTEAFFGQGTRLTVV.

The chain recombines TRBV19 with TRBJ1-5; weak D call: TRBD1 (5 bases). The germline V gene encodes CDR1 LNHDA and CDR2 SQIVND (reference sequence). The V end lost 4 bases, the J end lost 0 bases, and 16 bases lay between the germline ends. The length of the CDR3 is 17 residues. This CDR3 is CASSSSVTGDSNQPQHF. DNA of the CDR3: TGTGCCAGTAGTAGTTCCGTTACAGGAGATAGCAATCAGCCCCAGCATTTT.

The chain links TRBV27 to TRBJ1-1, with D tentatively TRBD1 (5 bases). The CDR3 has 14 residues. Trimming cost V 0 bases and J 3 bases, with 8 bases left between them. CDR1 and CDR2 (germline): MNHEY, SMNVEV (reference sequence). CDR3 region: CASSLSWGDTEAFF. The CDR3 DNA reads TGTGCCAGCAGTTTATCGTGGGGGGACACTGAAGCTTTCTTT.

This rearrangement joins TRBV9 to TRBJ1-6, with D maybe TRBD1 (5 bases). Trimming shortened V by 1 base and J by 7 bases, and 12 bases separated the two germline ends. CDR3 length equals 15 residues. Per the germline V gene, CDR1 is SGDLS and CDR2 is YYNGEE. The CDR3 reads CASSVQGVGNSPLHF. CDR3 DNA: TGTGCCAGCAGCGTACAAGGGGTGGGCAATTCACCCCTCCACTTT. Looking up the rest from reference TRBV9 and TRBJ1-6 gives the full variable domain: DSGVTQTPKHLITATGQRVTLRCSPRSGDLSVYWYQQSLDQGLQFLIQYYNGEERAKGNILERFSAQQFPDLHSELNLSSLELGDSALYFCASSVQGVGNSPLHFGNGTRLTVT.

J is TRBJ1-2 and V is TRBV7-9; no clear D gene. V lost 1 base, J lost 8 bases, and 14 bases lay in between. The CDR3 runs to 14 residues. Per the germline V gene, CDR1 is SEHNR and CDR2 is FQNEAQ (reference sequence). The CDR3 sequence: CASSLGDPRLGYTF. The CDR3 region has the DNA TGTGCCAGCAGCTTAGGAGATCCCCGGCTAGGCTACACCTTC.